Sequencing of this TCR beta chain was carried out in a study of PD-1 blockade in classical Hodgkin lymphoma. Study-wide findings and caveats: Possibly reflecting disease activity or prior therapy, repertoire differences have causes that remain undefined. Relapsed/refractory patients reportedly had lower baseline diversity than newly diagnosed patients.

Sample time point: newly diagnosed, previously untreated cHL patient sample. The assay was immunoSEQ multiplex PCR, and TCRdb's table has in-frame clones only and misses some. Of roughly 77,000 clones in the sample, about 94% were seen once. Details on this clone: Its matching antigen is unknown.

The CDR3 covers 14 residues. The V and J ends lost 4 bases and 6 bases respectively, with 15 bases between them. Germline assignment: CDR1 MRHNA and CDR2 SNTAGT. The TCR sequence derives from a human donor with classical Hodgkin lymphoma. The source material was peripheral blood mononuclear cells (PBMCs). The chain uses TRBV6-4 and TRBJ1-2, with D perhaps matching TRBD1 (5 bases). The CDR3 sequence: CASSGGGTGDGYTF. In DNA, the CDR3 is TGTGCCAGCAGTGGGGGGGGAACAGGAGATGGCTACACCTTC.